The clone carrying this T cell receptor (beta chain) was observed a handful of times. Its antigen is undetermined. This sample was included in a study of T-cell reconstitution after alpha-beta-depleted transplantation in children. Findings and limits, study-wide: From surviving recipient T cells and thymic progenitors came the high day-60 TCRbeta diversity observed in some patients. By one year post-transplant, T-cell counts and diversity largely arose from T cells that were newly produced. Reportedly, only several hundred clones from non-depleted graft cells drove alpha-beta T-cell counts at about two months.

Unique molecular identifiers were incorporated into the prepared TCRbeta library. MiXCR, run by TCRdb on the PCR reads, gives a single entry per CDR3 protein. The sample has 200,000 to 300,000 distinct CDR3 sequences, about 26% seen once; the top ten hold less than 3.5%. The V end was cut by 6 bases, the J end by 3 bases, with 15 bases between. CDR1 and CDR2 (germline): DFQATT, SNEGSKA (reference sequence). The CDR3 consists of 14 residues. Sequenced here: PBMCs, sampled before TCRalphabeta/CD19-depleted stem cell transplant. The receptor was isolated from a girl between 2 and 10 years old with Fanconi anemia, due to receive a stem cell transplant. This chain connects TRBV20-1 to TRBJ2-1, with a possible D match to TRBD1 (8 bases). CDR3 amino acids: CSALTGGVYNEQFF. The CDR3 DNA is TGCAGTGCGCTTACAGGGGGGGTCTACAATGAGCAGTTCTTC.